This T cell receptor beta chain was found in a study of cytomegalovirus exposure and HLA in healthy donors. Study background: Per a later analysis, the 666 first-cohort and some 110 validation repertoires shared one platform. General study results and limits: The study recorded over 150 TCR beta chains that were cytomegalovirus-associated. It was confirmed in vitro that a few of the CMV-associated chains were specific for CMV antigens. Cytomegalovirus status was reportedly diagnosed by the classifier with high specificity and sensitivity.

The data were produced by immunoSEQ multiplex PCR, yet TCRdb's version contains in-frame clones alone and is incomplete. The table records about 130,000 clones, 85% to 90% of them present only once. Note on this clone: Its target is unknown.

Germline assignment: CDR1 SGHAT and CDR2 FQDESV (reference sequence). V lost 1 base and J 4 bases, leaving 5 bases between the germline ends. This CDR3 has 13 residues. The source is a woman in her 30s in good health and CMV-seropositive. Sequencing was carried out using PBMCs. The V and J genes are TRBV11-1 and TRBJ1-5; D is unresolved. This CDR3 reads CASSLGQNQPQHF. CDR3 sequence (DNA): TGTGCCAGCAGCTTAGGGCAGAATCAGCCCCAGCATTTT.